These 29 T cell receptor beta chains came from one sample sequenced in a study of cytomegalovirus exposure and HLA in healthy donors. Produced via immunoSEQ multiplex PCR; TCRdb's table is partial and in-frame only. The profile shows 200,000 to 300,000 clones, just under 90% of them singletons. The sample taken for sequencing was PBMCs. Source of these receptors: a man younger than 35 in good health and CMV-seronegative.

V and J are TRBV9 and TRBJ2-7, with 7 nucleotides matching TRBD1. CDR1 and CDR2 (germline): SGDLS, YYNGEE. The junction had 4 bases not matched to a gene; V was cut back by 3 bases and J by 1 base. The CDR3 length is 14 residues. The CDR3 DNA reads TGTGCCAGCAGCGCGGGACAGTCATCCTACGAGCAGTACTTC. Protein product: CASSAGQSSYEQYF.

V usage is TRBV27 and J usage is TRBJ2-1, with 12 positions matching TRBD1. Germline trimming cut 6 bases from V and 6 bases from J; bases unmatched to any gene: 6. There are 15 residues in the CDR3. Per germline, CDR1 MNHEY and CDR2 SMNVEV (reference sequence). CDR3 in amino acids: CASSKGTGGFNEQFF. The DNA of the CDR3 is TGTGCCAGCAGCAAAGGGACAGGGGGCTTCAATGAGCAGTTCTTC.

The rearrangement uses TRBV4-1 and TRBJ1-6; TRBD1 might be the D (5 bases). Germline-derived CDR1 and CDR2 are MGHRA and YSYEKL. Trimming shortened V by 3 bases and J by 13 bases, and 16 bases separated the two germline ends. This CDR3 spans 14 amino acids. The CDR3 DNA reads TGCGCCAGCAGCCAGGTTATAACAGGTGATCCCCTCCACTTT. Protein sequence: CASSQVITGDPLHF.

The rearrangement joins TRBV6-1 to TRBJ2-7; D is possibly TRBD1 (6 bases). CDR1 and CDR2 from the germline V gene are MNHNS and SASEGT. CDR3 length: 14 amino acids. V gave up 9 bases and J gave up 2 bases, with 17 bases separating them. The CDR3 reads CASLTGTIAYEQYF. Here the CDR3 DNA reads TGTGCCAGTTTAACCGGGACAATTGCCTACGAGCAGTACTTC.

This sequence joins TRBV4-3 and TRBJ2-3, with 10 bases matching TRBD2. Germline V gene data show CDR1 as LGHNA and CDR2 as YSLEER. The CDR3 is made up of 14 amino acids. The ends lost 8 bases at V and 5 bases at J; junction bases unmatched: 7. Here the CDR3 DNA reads TGCGCCAGCGGAAGCGGGGGGGCCTTAGATACGCAGTATTTT. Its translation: CASGSGGALDTQYF.

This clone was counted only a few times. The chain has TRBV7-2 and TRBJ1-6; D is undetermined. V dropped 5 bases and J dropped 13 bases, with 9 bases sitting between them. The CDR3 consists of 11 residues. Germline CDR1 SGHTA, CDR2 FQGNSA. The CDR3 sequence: CASSPGSPLHF. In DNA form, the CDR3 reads TGTGCCAGCAGCCCCGGTTCGCCCCTCCACTTT.

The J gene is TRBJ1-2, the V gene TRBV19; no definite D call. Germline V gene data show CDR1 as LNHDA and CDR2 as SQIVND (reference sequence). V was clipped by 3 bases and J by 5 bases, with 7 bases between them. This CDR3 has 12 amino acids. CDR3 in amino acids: CASSMAAYGYTF. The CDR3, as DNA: TGTGCCAGTAGTATGGCGGCGTATGGCTACACCTTC.

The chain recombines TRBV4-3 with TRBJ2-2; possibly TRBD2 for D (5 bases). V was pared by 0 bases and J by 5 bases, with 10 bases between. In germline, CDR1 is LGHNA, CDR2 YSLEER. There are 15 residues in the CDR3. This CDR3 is CASSQERTGTGELFF. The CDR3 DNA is TGCGCCAGCAGCCAAGAACGGACGGGGACCGGGGAGCTGTTTTTT.

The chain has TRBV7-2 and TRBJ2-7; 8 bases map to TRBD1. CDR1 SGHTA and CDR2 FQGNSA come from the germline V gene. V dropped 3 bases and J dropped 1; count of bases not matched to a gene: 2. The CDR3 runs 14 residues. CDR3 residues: CASSLDRESYEQYF. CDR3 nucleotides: TGTGCCAGCAGCTTGGACAGGGAGTCCTACGAGCAGTACTTC.

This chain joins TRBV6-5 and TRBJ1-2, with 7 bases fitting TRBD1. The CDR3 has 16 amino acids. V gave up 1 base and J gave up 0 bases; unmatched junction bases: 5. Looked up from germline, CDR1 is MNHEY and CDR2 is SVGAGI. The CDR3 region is CASSYLQGRSNYGYTF. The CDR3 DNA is TGTGCCAGCAGTTACTTACAGGGGCGCTCTAACTATGGCTACACCTTC.

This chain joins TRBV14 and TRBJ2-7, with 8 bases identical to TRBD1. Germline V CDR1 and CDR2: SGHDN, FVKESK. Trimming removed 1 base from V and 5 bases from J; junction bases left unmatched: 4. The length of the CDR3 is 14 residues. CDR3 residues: CASSQVQGADEQYF. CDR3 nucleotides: TGTGCCAGCAGCCAAGTCCAGGGGGCGGACGAGCAGTACTTC.

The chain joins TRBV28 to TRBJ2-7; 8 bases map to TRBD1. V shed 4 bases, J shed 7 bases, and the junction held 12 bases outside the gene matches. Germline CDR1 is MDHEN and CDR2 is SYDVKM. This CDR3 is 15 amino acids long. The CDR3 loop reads CASSSKRQGTWEQYF. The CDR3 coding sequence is TGTGCCAGCAGTTCCAAGAGACAGGGGACGTGGGAGCAGTACTTC.

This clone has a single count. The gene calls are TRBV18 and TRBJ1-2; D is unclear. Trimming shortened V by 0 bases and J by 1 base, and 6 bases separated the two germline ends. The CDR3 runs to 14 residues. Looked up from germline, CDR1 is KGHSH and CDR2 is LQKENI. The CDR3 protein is CASSPPGGNYGYTF. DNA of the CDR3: TGTGCCAGCTCACCACCCGGCGGTAACTATGGCTACACCTTC.

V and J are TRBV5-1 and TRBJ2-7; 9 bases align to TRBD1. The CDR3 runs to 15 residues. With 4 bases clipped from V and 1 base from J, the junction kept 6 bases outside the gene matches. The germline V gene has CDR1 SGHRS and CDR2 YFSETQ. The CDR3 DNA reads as TGCGCCAGCAGCGGAGACAGGGGGGGATCCTACGAGCAGTACTTC. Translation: CASSGDRGGSYEQYF.

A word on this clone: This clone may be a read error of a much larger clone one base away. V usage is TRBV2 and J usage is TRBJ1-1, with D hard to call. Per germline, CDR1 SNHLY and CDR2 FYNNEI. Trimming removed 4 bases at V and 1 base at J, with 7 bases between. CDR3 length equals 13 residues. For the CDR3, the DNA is TGTGCCAGCAGTGGGGAGGGGAACACTGAAGCTTTCTTT. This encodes CASSGEGNTEAFF.

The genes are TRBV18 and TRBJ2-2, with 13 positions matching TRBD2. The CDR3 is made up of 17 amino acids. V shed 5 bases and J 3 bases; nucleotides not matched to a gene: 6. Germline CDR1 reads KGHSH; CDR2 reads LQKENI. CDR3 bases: TGTGCCAGCTCATCGACTAGCGGGGGGCCAGACACCGGGGAGCTGTTTTTT. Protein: CASSSTSGGPDTGELFF.

The CDR3 spells CASSTTGLGARQPQHF. In DNA form, the CDR3 reads TGTGCCAGTAGTACTACAGGGTTGGGGGCCAGACAGCCCCAGCATTTT. The chain joins TRBV19 to TRBJ1-5; weak D call: TRBD1 (6 bases). V was trimmed by 4 bases and J by 7 bases, leaving 20 bases between them. This CDR3 spans 16 amino acids. The germline gives CDR1 LNHDA, CDR2 SQIVND (reference sequence).

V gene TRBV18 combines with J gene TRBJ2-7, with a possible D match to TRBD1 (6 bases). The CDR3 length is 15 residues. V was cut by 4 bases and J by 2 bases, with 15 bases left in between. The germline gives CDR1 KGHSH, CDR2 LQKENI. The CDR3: CASSHGTTPAYEQYF. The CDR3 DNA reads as TGTGCCAGCTCACACGGGACAACCCCGGCCTACGAGCAGTACTTC.

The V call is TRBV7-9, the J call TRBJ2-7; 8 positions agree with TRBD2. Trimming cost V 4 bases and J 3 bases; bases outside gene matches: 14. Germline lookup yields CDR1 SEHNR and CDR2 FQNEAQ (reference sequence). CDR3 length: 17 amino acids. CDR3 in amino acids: CASSSATTSGSLYEQYF. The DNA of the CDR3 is TGTGCCAGCAGCTCAGCTACCACTAGCGGTTCCCTCTACGAGCAGTACTTC.

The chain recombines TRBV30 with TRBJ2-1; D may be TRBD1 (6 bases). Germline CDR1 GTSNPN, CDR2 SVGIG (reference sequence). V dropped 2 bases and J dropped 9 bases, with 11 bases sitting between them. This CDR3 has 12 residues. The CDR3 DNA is TGTGCCTGGAGTCCCAGGGGAGCTGAGCAGTTCTTC. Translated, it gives CAWSPRGAEQFF. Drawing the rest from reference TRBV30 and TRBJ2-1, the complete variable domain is SQTIHQWPATLVQPVGSPLSLECTVEGTSNPNLYWYRQAAGRGLQLLFYSVGIGQISSEVPQNLSASRPQDRQFILSSKKLLLSDSGFYLCAWSPRGAEQFFGPGTRLTVL.

CDR3 DNA: TGTGCCTGGAGGACAGGGTCCACAGATACGCAGTATTTT. Its translation is CAWRTGSTDTQYF. This sequence joins TRBV30 and TRBJ2-3; TRBD1 matches 7 bases. The CDR3 spans 13 residues. The junction had 2 bases not matched to a gene; V was cut back by 3 bases and J by 2 bases. Looked up from germline, CDR1 is GTSNPN and CDR2 is SVGIG (reference sequence). Variable domain in full (rest from reference TRBV30 and TRBJ2-3): SQTIHQWPATLVQPVGSPLSLECTVEGTSNPNLYWYRQAAGRGLQLLFYSVGIGQISSEVPQNLSASRPQDRQFILSSKKLLLSDSGFYLCAWRTGSTDTQYFGPGTRLTVL.

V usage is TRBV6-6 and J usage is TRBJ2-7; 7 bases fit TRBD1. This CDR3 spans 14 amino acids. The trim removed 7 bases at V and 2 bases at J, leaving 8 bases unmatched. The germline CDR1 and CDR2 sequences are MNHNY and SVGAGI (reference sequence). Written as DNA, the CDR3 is TGTGCCAGCAATAGAGGGGACAGCGCCTACGAGCAGTACTTC. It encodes CASNRGDSAYEQYF.

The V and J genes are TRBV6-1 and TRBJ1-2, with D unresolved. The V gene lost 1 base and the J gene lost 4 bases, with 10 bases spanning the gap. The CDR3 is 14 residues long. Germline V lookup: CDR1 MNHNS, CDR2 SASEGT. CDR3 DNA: TGTGCCAGCAGTGAAGAGGAGGGCTCCTATGGCTACACCTTC. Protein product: CASSEEEGSYGYTF.

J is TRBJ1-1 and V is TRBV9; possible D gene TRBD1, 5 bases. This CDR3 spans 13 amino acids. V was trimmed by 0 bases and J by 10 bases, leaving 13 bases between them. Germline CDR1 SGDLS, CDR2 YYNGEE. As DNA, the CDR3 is TGTGCCAGCAGCGTAGGCGAAGGGGCTGGAGCTTTCTTT. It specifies CASSVGEGAGAFF.

The CDR3 loop is CASSVKAGTSGKQFF. The DNA of the CDR3 is TGTGCCAGCAGCGTCAAGGCTGGGACTAGCGGAAAGCAGTTCTTC. V gene TRBV9 combines with J gene TRBJ2-1; 11 positions match TRBD2. Germline V gene sequence: CDR1 SGDLS, CDR2 YYNGEE. There are 15 residues in the CDR3. Unmatched junction bases numbered 9, after V lost 2 bases and J lost 11 bases.

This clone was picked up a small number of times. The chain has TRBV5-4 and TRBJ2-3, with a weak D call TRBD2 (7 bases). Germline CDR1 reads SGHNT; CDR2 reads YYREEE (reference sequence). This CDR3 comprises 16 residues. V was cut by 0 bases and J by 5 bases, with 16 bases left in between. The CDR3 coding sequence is TGTGCCAGCAGCTTGGTAGGGGGGGCTCAGGGAGATACGCAGTATTTT. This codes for CASSLVGGAQGDTQYF.

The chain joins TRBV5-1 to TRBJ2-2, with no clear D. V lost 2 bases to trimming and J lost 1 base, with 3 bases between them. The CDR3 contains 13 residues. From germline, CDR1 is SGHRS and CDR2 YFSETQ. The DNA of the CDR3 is TGCGCCAGCAGCTTTCAGAACACCGGGGAGCTGTTTTTT. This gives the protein CASSFQNTGELFF.

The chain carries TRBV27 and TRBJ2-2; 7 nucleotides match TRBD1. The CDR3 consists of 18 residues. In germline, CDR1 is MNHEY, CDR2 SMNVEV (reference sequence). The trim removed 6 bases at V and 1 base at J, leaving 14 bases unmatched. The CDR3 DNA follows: TGTGCCAGCAGAATGCCTCGGGGACAGAATTTGAACACCGGGGAGCTGTTTTTT. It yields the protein CASRMPRGQNLNTGELFF.

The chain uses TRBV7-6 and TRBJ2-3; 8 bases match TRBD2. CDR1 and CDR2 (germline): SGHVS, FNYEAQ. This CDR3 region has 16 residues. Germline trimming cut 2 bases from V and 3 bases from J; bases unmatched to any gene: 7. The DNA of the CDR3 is TGTGCCAGCAGCTTAATAGCGGGATCCCTAACAGATACGCAGTATTTT. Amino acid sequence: CASSLIAGSLTDTQYF.